These T cell receptor beta chains were read from a single sample in a study of blood T cells in healthy people across ages. TCRdb used MiXCR to reprocess the 5' RACE reads, holding one entry per CDR3 protein. The table lists 650,000 to 800,000 distinct CDR3 sequences, over 40% of them singletons. Input material: blood. The receptor source for this set is a woman of 80 years or more in good health. CDR3s include the opening cysteine and the closing phenylalanine or tryptophan. The D gene is left open where the match is weak. Size is stated for part of the rows, as once, few or many counts, or as a class when the clone is expanded.

cdr3_aa cdr3_nt clone_size d_call j_call v_call
CASSQESPRTGFNSPLHF TGCGCCAGCAGCCAGGAATCACCCAGGACAGGCTTTAATTCACCCCTCCACTTT - TRBD1 TRBJ1-6 TRBV4-3
CASSLGRFAGSDTEAFF TGTGCCAGCAGCTTAGGGAGATTCGCCGGTTCGGACACTGAAGCTTTCTTT - - TRBJ1-1 TRBV7-9
CATAGGQYNEQFF TGTGCCACCGCGGGGGGGCAGTACAATGAGCAGTTCTTC - TRBD2 TRBJ2-1 TRBV10-3
CSANQGADTQYF TGCAGTGCTAATCAGGGCGCAGATACGCAGTATTTT once - TRBJ2-3 TRBV20-1
CASSLDSSRRAQFF TGCGCCAGCAGCTTGGATTCAAGTAGACGAGCGCAGTTCTTC - - TRBJ2-1 TRBV5-1
CASSLEGLPGRHGYTF TGTGCCAGCAGCTTAGAAGGGTTGCCCGGGAGGCATGGCTACACCTTC - - TRBJ1-2 TRBV11-2
CASSPAMSRGSANTEAFF TGTGCCAGCTCACCCGCTATGTCAAGGGGATCGGCGAACACTGAAGCTTTCTTT - - TRBJ1-1 TRBV18
CGVLGGLERPSKNIQYF TGCGGCGTTTTGGGGGGGTTAGAGAGACCGTCCAAAAACATTCAGTACTTC many TRBD2 TRBJ2-4 TRBV29-1
CATSDVGTSGTQYF TGTGCCACCAGTGATGTGGGGACTAGCGGGACCCAGTACTTC many TRBD2 TRBJ2-5 TRBV24-1
CAASGTSGYNEQFF TGCGCCGCCTCCGGGACTAGCGGCTACAATGAGCAGTTCTTC - TRBD2 TRBJ2-1 TRBV10-1
CSARDIVRGGSDTQYF TGCAGTGCTAGAGATATTGTACGGGGGGGCTCAGATACGCAGTATTTT few TRBD2 TRBJ2-3 TRBV20-1
CARSQGRGLQPQHF TGTGCCCGCAGCCAAGGGAGGGGGCTTCAGCCCCAGCATTTT - TRBD1 TRBJ1-5 TRBV3-1
CASRRDAGNEQFF TGTGCCAGCAGACGTGACGCCGGAAATGAGCAGTTCTTC many - TRBJ2-1 TRBV12-3/TRBV12-4
CASRIAVRTDTQYF TGTGCCAGCCGTATAGCGGTCAGGACAGATACGCAGTATTTT many - TRBJ2-3 TRBV2
CASSLASLYGYAF TGCGCCAGCAGCTTGGCTTCCCTCTATGGCTACGCCTTC - - TRBJ1-2 TRBV5-1
CASSSGTGDTEAFF TGTGCCAGCAGTTCGGGGACAGGGGACACTGAAGCTTTCTTT - TRBD1 TRBJ1-1 TRBV6-6
CASSVGPAETQYF TGTGCCAGCAGCGTAGGACCCGCCGAGACCCAGTACTTC - - TRBJ2-5 TRBV7-9
CASSPTGSDTQYF TGCGCCAGCTCGCCGACAGGGTCGGATACGCAGTATTTT few TRBD1 TRBJ2-3 TRBV5-1
CASSPSGTENSPLHF TGTGCCAGCAGCCCCTCCGGGACAGAGAATTCACCCCTCCACTTT - TRBD1 TRBJ1-6 TRBV3-1
CSVPGLADNEQFF TGCAGCGTGCCGGGACTAGCGGACAATGAGCAGTTCTTC many TRBD2 TRBJ2-1 TRBV29-1
CASSTNSSGANVLTF TGTGCCAGCAGCACCAACAGCTCTGGGGCCAACGTCCTGACTTTC medium-sized - TRBJ2-6 TRBV21-1
CASNLTTDTQYF TGTGCCAGCAACTTGACCACAGATACGCAGTATTTT few - TRBJ2-3 TRBV7-9
CASSLVARTDTQYF TGTGCCAGCAGCTTGGTGGCCCGCACAGATACGCAGTATTTT many - TRBJ2-3 TRBV11-2
CSARVGLAGVAYRGANVLTF TGCAGTGCTAGAGTGGGACTAGCGGGAGTAGCGTATCGTGGGGCCAACGTCCTGACTTTC - TRBD2 TRBJ2-6 TRBV20-1
CASRRQGNEKLFF TGTGCCAGCAGGCGGCAGGGGAATGAAAAACTGTTTTTT - - TRBJ1-4 TRBV6-6
CASRTPRHTQYF TGTGCCAGCCGAACCCCACGTCATACGCAGTATTTT many - TRBJ2-3 TRBV28
CASSLGGDSTDTQYF TGTGCCAGCAGCTTGGGCGGAGACAGCACAGATACGCAGTATTTT many - TRBJ2-3 TRBV5-4
CASSQEGHSGRGIDEQFF TGTGCCAGCAGCCAAGAGGGCCATAGCGGGAGGGGGATTGATGAGCAGTTCTTC many TRBD2 TRBJ2-1 TRBV4-2
CASTAGLAIETQYF TGTGCCAGCACCGCGGGACTGGCAATAGAGACCCAGTACTTC many - TRBJ2-5 TRBV2
CASSFTSGAYEQYF TGCGCCAGCAGCTTCACCAGCGGGGCCTACGAGCAGTACTTC - TRBD2 TRBJ2-7 TRBV5-1
CASSLMGGDADIQYF TGTGCCAGCAGCTTAATGGGGGGCGACGCGGACATTCAGTACTTC - - TRBJ2-4 TRBV7-3
CSAPRTGSEAFF TGCAGTGCACCACGGACAGGGTCTGAAGCTTTCTTT - TRBD1 TRBJ1-1 TRBV20-1
CSASFNRGNYGYTF TGCAGTGCTAGTTTCAACCGGGGCAACTATGGCTACACCTTC - - TRBJ1-2 TRBV20-1
CASSSTSDTYNEQFF TGTGCCAGCAGCAGCACTAGCGACACCTACAATGAGCAGTTCTTC - TRBD2 TRBJ2-1 TRBV7-3
CASSKLGVSNEQFF TGCGCCAGCAGCAAACTAGGGGTTAGCAATGAGCAGTTCTTC many - TRBJ2-1 TRBV5-1
CASNIGINPSYEQYF TGTGCCAGCAACATCGGGATTAACCCTTCCTACGAGCAGTACTTC - - TRBJ2-7 TRBV6-5